The 24 T cell receptor beta chains below all came from one sample that was sequenced in a study of T cells in Graves' hyperthyroidism and ophthalmopathy (dated by TCRdb to between 2019 and 2020). To prepare the library, multiplex PCR was applied. For sequencing, an Illumina HiSeq 2000 was employed. The TCR beta CDR3 regions were amplified from RNA transcripts. A first-round RT-PCR of the TCR CDR3 used the HTBI primer set with the Qiagen OneStep RT-PCR kit. The public reads were reprocessed in TCRdb via fastp at Q25 and MiXCR, keeping in-frame beta chains. Records with the same CDR3 protein are collapsed into one entry carrying the most frequent genes and DNA. The sample table contains approximately 710,000 distinct CDR3 sequences; only one count was recorded for 17% of them. Roughly a sixth of the sample is in the top ten clones. Sequencing used blood. The receptors come from a man aged 50-60 years with Graves' hyperthyroidism.

As to this clonotype: A much larger clone lies one base from this, so it may be a read error. V gene TRBV30 combines with J gene TRBJ2-7; maybe TRBD1 (6 bases). In germline, CDR1 is GTSNPN, CDR2 SVGIG (reference sequence). This CDR3 has 11 residues. Written as DNA, the CDR3 is TGTGCCCGGAGTGTAGGGGGCGAGCAGTACTTC. This translates into CARSVGGEQYF.

This clonotype was detected many times. The chain joins TRBV2 to TRBJ1-2; maybe TRBD1 (6 bases). Germline loops: CDR1 SNHLY, CDR2 FYNNEI. The V and J ends lost 3 bases and 5 bases respectively, with 13 bases between them. The CDR3 consists of 14 residues. The CDR3 protein is CASSERGTDYGYTF. CDR3 bases: TGTGCCAGCAGTGAGAGGGGGACGGATTATGGCTACACCTTC.

The chain combines TRBV19 with TRBJ1-2; tentative D call: TRBD1 (5 bases). This CDR3 contains 13 residues. CDR1 and CDR2 (germline): LNHDA, SQIVND (reference sequence). Trimming stripped 9 bases from V and 8 bases from J, with 19 bases between. The CDR3 sequence: CASREGPTGGYTF. As DNA, the CDR3 is TGTGCCAGCCGGGAGGGGCCAACTGGAGGCTACACCTTC.

This clonotype was recorded many times. The chain has TRBV2 and TRBJ1-1; maybe TRBD1 (5 bases). Germline CDR1 and CDR2: SNHLY and FYNNEI. The CDR3 consists of 13 residues. Trimming shortened V by 6 bases and J by 7 bases, and 15 bases separated the two germline ends. The CDR3 here is CASRGTPDGEAFF. The CDR3 DNA sequence: TGTGCCAGCAGAGGGACCCCCGACGGTGAAGCTTTCTTT.

This clonotype came up a few times. V gene TRBV28 combines with J gene TRBJ1-1; perhaps TRBD1 as D (5 bases). Per the germline V gene, CDR1 is MDHEN and CDR2 is SYDVKM. This CDR3 comprises 16 residues. Trimming took 7 bases from V and 11 from J, leaving 29 bases between them. The CDR3 coding sequence is TGTGCCAGCAATGCTCGGGGCGAATTGGAATTTCGTGCGGCTTTCTTT. This encodes CASNARGELEFRAAFF.

This clonotype was seen a single time. Since the CDR3 does not end with the conserved phenylalanine or tryptophan, this likely comes from a read error. The V call is TRBV28, the J call TRBJ1-5; 7 nucleotides agree with TRBD1. The CDR3 has 14 residues. The junction had 8 bases not matched to a gene; V was cut back by 5 bases and J by 7 bases. Germline V gene lookup returns CDR1 MDHEN and CDR2 SYDVKM. The CDR3 reads CASSTRQGWQPQHL. The DNA for the CDR3 is TGTGCCAGCAGTACCCGACAGGGTTGGCAGCCCCAGCATCTT.

This clonotype was seen ten or more times. The V gene is TRBV12-3 or TRBV12-4, the J gene TRBJ1-2; D remains unclear. Trimming left V 6 bases short and J 11 bases short, with 13 bases between. The CDR3 covers 11 residues. The CDR3 DNA follows: TGTGCCAGCAGCCAAGGTTTTAGGTACACCTTC. This sequence encodes CASSQGFRYTF.

The rearrangement joins TRBV24-1 to TRBJ2-3, with 12 bases that match TRBD2. CDR1 and CDR2 (germline): KGHDR, SFDVKD. CDR3 length: 17 residues. V shed 4 bases and J 2 bases; nucleotides not matched to a gene: 6. The DNA of the CDR3 is TGTGCCACCAGTGACCAAGGACTAGCGGGACCCACAGATACGCAGTATTTT. Amino acids: CATSDQGLAGPTDTQYF.

The sample holds a few counts of this clonotype. The rearrangement uses TRBV6-5 and TRBJ2-2; D call uncertain. This CDR3 spans 13 amino acids. Trimming shortened V by 4 bases and J by 0 bases, and 3 bases separated the two germline ends. CDR1 and CDR2 from the germline V gene are MNHEY and SVGAGI. In DNA, the CDR3 is TGTGCCAGCAGTTCTCCGAACACCGGGGAGCTGTTTTTT. It yields the protein CASSSPNTGELFF.

This clonotype was counted ten times or more. The chain carries TRBV12-3 or TRBV12-4 and TRBJ2-3; 7 positions match TRBD2. The CDR3 loop spans 17 amino acids. Trimming took 0 bases from V and 0 from J; bases not matched to a gene: 6. Written as DNA, the CDR3 is TGTGCCAGCAGTTTAGCGGGGGGGGGAACTAGCACAGATACGCAGTATTTT. Its protein product is CASSLAGGGTSTDTQYF.

A note on this clonotype: Its ends do not fully match the called genes, so a read error is possible. This chain links TRBV7-7 with TRBJ2-3; possible D gene TRBD1, 5 bases. Germline V CDR1 and CDR2: SSHAT, FNYEAQ (reference sequence). This CDR3 contains 15 residues. The CDR3 reads CASSLSRVGTDTQYF. The CDR3 DNA follows: TGTGCTAGCAGCTTAAGCAGGGTGGGGACAGATACGCAGTATTTT.

This clonotype was observed at least ten times. This rearrangement joins TRBV28 to TRBJ1-5, with a tentative D call TRBD1 (6 bases). Per the germline V gene, CDR1 is MDHEN and CDR2 is SYDVKM. This CDR3 is 16 amino acids long. Trimming took off 6 bases at V and 1 base at J, with 16 bases between the two ends. The CDR3 loop is CASREYRVNSNQPQHF. CDR3 in DNA: TGTGCCAGCAGGGAATACAGGGTTAACAGCAATCAGCCCCAGCATTTT. Full variable domain (missing parts from reference TRBV28 and TRBJ1-5): DVKVTQSSRYLVKRTGEKVFLECVQDMDHENMFWYRQDPGLGLRLIYFSYDVKMKEKGDIPEGYSVSREKKERFSLILESASTNQTSMYLCASREYRVNSNQPQHFGDGTRLSIL.

Many counts were recorded for this clonotype. The chain uses TRBV18 and TRBJ1-2; D is possibly TRBD1 (6 bases). This CDR3 comprises 14 residues. The V end lost 3 bases, the J end lost 8 bases, and 16 bases lay between the germline ends. CDR1 is KGHSH and CDR2 is LQKENI in the germline V gene. CDR3 bases: TGTGCCAGCTCACCCTCGACAGGCCCCCACGGCTACACCTTC. Translating it yields CASSPSTGPHGYTF.

The sample holds many counts of this clonotype. V usage is TRBV28 and J usage is TRBJ2-1; 10 bases are a match to TRBD2. The length of the CDR3 is 15 residues. The germline CDR1 and CDR2 sequences are MDHEN and SYDVKM. The trim removed 3 bases at V and 5 bases at J, leaving 4 bases unmatched. The CDR3 loop is CASSFWTSGHNEQFF. DNA for the CDR3: TGTGCCAGCAGTTTTTGGACTAGCGGACACAATGAGCAGTTCTTC.

The gene calls are TRBV5-4 and TRBJ1-2; the D is unclear. The germline CDR1 and CDR2 sequences are SGHNT and YYREEE (reference sequence). Trimming stripped 4 bases from V and 6 bases from J, with 10 bases between. This CDR3 has 12 amino acids. In nucleotides, the CDR3 is TGTGCCAGCAGCCGGACTGGAAATGGCTACACCTTC. This translates into CASSRTGNGYTF.

This clonotype was observed many times. The rearrangement links TRBV19 to TRBJ2-7; D perhaps matches TRBD2 (5 bases). Germline V gene sequence: CDR1 LNHDA, CDR2 SQIVND (reference sequence). The CDR3 covers 15 residues. With 5 bases removed from V and 6 bases from J, the gap between germline ends came to 20 bases. This CDR3 is CASSPTGIRAIEQYF. For the CDR3, the DNA is TGTGCCAGTAGTCCGACCGGGATCCGGGCTATCGAGCAGTACTTC. Combining the CDR3 with reference TRBV19 and TRBJ2-7 gives the whole variable domain DGGITQSPKYLFRKEGQNVTLSCEQNLNHDAMYWYRQDPGQGLRLIYYSQIVNDFQKGDIAEGYSVSREKKESFPLTVTSAQKNPTAFYLCASSPTGIRAIEQYFGPGTRLTVT.

This clonotype has at least ten counts. This CDR3 reads CASRRTFHSYNEQFF. The CDR3 region has the DNA TGTGCCAGCAGACGGACTTTTCACTCCTACAATGAGCAGTTCTTC. The chain has TRBV11-2 and TRBJ2-1; tentatively, D is TRBD2 (5 bases). Trimming took off 6 bases at V and 0 bases at J, with 12 bases between the two ends. The CDR3 contains 15 residues. The germline V gene has CDR1 SGHAT and CDR2 FQNNGV.

This clonotype has at least ten counts. The V gene is TRBV30, the J gene TRBJ1-1; D ambiguous. V was shortened by 2 bases and J by 1 base, with 8 bases between the two germline ends. In germline, CDR1 is GTSNPN, CDR2 SVGIG (reference sequence). The CDR3 runs 13 residues. As DNA, the CDR3 is TGTGCCTGGAGTTTGAGGGCGAACACTGAAGCTTTCTTT. It codes for CAWSLRANTEAFF.

This clonotype was observed many times. This rearrangement joins TRBV9 to TRBJ2-7; 9 bases fit TRBD2. Germline lookup yields CDR1 SGDLS and CDR2 YYNGEE. The V and J ends lost 1 base and 1 base, in that order; junction bases with no gene match: 6. This CDR3 region has 16 residues. CDR3 region: CASSVSTSGTSYEQYF. As DNA, the CDR3 is TGTGCCAGCAGCGTATCGACTAGCGGAACTTCCTACGAGCAGTACTTC.

This clonotype was recorded many times. This chain links TRBV6-1 with TRBJ2-1; 7 bases are shared with TRBD1. V gave up 5 bases and J gave up 12 bases; unmatched junction bases: 13. The CDR3 is 14 residues long. Per germline, CDR1 MNHNS and CDR2 SASEGT. DNA of the CDR3: TGTGCCAGCAGTCCAACAGGGGTCAATGTTAGGCAGTTCTTC. Its protein product is CASSPTGVNVRQFF.

This clonotype was detected many times. The V gene is TRBV27, the J gene TRBJ2-5; 9 bases match TRBD2. The CDR3 totals 14 residues. Germline loops: CDR1 MNHEY, CDR2 SMNVEV (reference sequence). The ends lost 5 bases at V and 3 bases at J; junction bases unmatched: 4. The CDR3 region has the DNA TGTGCCAGCAGTATCTTAGCGGGAGAAGAGACCCAGTACTTC. Translating it yields CASSILAGEETQYF.

This clonotype appeared many times. The chain uses TRBV5-5 and TRBJ2-5; 7 bases agree with TRBD1. CDR1 and CDR2 (germline): SGHKS, YYEKEE (reference sequence). V lost 2 bases and J lost 5; bases outside the gene matches: 3. The CDR3 has 13 amino acids. CDR3 amino acids: CASSFGTAETQYF. CDR3 sequence (DNA): TGTGCCAGCAGCTTTGGGACAGCCGAGACCCAGTACTTC.

The J gene is TRBJ2-1, the V gene TRBV19; possible D gene TRBD2, 5 bases. The CDR3 consists of 14 residues. Germline CDR1 is LNHDA and CDR2 is SQIVND (reference sequence). V was trimmed by 4 bases and J by 9 bases, leaving 16 bases between them. CDR3 bases: TGTGCCAGTAGTAGAGACTACTCCCTTGCTGAGCAGTTCTTC. Translated: CASSRDYSLAEQFF. Variable domain in full (rest from reference TRBV19 and TRBJ2-1): DGGITQSPKYLFRKEGQNVTLSCEQNLNHDAMYWYRQDPGQGLRLIYYSQIVNDFQKGDIAEGYSVSREKKESFPLTVTSAQKNPTAFYLCASSRDYSLAEQFFGPGTRLTVL.

The gene calls are TRBV14 and TRBJ2-1; 9 bases are a match to TRBD1. CDR3 size: 16 residues. J was trimmed by 4 bases and V by 4 bases; bases with no gene match: 8. Germline V CDR1 and CDR2: SGHDN, FVKESK. The CDR3 spells CASSPLGQGGYNEQFF. The CDR3 bases are TGTGCCAGCAGCCCCCTGGGACAGGGAGGGTACAATGAGCAGTTCTTC. The full variable domain, its missing parts supplied by reference TRBV14 and TRBJ2-1, is EAGVTQFPSHSVIEKGQTVTLRCDPISGHDNLYWYRRVMGKEIKFLLHFVKESKQDESGMPNNRFLAERTGGTYSTLKVQPAELEDSGVYFCASSPLGQGGYNEQFFGPGTRLTVL.